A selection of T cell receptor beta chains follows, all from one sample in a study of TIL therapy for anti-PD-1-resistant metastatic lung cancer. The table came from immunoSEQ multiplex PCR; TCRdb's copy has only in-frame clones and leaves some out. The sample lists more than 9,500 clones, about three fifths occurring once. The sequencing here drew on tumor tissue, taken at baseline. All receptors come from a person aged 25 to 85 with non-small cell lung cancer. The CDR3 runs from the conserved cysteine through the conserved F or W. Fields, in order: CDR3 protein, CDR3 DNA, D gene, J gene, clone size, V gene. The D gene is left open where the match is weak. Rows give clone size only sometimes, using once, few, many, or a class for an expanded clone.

CDR3: CASSRQGQGTDTQYF
DNA: TGTGCCAGCAGCCGGCAAGGGCAGGGGACAGATACGCAGTATTTT
D: NA
J: TRBJ2-3
size: NA
V: TRBV14

CDR3: CASSLGGTATGEKLFF
DNA: TGTGCCAGCAGCTTAGGGGGGACAGCAACGGGTGAAAAACTGTTTTTT
D: TRBD1
J: TRBJ1-4
size: NA
V: TRBV7-9

CDR3: CASSRGPEDSSPLHF
DNA: TGTGCCAGCAGTCGGGGTCCAGAAGATAGTTCACCCCTCCACTTT
D: NA
J: TRBJ1-6
size: NA
V: TRBV6-5

CDR3: CASSLSGTTGELFF
DNA: TGTGCCAGCAGCTTGTCCGGGACCACCGGGGAGCTGTTTTTT
D: NA
J: TRBJ2-2
size: large
V: TRBV7-8

CDR3: CASSQVSVFGELFF
DNA: TGTGCCAGCAGCCAAGTGAGCGTATTCGGGGAGCTGTTTTTT
D: NA
J: TRBJ2-2
size: NA
V: TRBV14

CDR3: CASSSGGPTEAFF
DNA: TGTGCCAGCAGTTCCGGGGGACCCACTGAAGCTTTCTTT
D: NA
J: TRBJ1-1
size: NA
V: TRBV27

CDR3: CASSLFPGKETQYF
DNA: TGTGCCAGCAGTTTGTTTCCGGGTAAAGAGACCCAGTACTTC
D: NA
J: TRBJ2-5
size: few
V: TRBV28

CDR3: CASSMGVDSSYEQYF
DNA: TGTGCCAGCAGCATGGGGGTGGACAGTTCCTACGAGCAGTACTTC
D: NA
J: TRBJ2-7
size: NA
V: TRBV5-4

CDR3: CASSLDRGHEQYF
DNA: TGCGCCAGCAGCTTAGACAGAGGACACGAGCAGTACTTC
D: NA
J: TRBJ2-7
size: few
V: TRBV5-1

CDR3: CASSFSPNQPQHF
DNA: TGTGCCAGCAGTTTTTCCCCCAATCAGCCCCAGCATTTT
D: NA
J: TRBJ1-5
size: NA
V: TRBV27

CDR3: CASSVGGETQYF
DNA: TGTGCCAGCAGCGTAGGCGGGGAGACCCAGTACTTC
D: NA
J: TRBJ2-5
size: NA
V: TRBV9

CDR3: CAWTRGGAQETQYF
DNA: TGTGCCTGGACCCGGGGTGGGGCCCAAGAGACCCAGTACTTC
D: NA
J: TRBJ2-5
size: NA
V: TRBV30

CDR3: CASSLITSGAYEQYF
DNA: TGTGCCAGCAGCTTAATCACTAGCGGAGCCTACGAGCAGTACTTC
D: TRBD2
J: TRBJ2-7
size: NA
V: TRBV7-9

CDR3: CASSLDKNIQYF
DNA: TGCGCCAGCAGCTTAGACAAAAACATTCAGTACTTC
D: NA
J: TRBJ2-4
size: NA
V: TRBV5-1

CDR3: CATLGFGNEQFF
DNA: TGTGCCACGTTAGGGTTCGGCAATGAGCAGTTCTTC
D: NA
J: TRBJ2-1
size: NA
V: TRBV19

CDR3: CASSGGRRQINTEAFF
DNA: TGCGCCAGCAGCGGGGGGAGGAGACAGATTAACACTGAAGCTTTCTTT
D: NA
J: TRBJ1-1
size: NA
V: TRBV5-1